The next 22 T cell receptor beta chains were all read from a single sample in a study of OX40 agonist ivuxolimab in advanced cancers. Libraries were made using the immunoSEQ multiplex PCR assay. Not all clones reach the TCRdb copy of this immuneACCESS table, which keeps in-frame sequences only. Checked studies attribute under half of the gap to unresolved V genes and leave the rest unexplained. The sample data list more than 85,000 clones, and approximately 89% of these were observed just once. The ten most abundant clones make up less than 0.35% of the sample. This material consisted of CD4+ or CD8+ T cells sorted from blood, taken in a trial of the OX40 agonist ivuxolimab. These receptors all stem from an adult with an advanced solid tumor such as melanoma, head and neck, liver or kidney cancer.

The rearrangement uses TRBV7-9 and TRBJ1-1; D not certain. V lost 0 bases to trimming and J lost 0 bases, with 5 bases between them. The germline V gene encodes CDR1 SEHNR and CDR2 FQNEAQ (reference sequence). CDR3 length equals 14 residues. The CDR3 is CASSLAGMNTEAFF. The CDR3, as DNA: TGTGCCAGCAGCTTAGCGGGAATGAACACTGAAGCTTTCTTT.

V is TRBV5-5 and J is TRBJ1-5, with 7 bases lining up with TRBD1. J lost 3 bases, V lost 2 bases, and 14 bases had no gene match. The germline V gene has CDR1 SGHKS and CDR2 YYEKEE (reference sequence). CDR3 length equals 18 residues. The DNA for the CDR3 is TGTGCCAGCAGCTTTTATTTAGCAGGGGGTTATGACAATCAGCCCCAGCATTTT. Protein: CASSFYLAGGYDNQPQHF. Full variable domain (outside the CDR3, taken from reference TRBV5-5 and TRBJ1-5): DAGVTQSPTHLIKTRGQQVTLRCSPISGHKSVSWYQQVLGQGPQFIFQYYEKEERGRGNFPDRFSARQFPNYSSELNVNALLLGDSALYLCASSFYLAGGYDNQPQHFGDGTRLSIL.

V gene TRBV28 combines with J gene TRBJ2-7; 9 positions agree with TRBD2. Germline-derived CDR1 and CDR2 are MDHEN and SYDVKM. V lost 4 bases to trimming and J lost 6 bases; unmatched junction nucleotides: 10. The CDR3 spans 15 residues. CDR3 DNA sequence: TGTGCCAGCAGTTCCCCGACTAGCGGACGACGCGAGCAGTACTTC. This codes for CASSSPTSGRREQYF. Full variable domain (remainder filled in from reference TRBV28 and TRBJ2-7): DVKVTQSSRYLVKRTGEKVFLECVQDMDHENMFWYRQDPGLGLRLIYFSYDVKMKEKGDIPEGYSVSREKKERFSLILESASTNQTSMYLCASSSPTSGRREQYFGPGTRLTVT.

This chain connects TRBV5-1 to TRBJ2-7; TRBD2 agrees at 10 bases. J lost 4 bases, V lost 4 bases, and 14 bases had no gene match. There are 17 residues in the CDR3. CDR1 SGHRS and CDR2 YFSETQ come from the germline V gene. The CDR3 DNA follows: TGCGCCAGCAGCCCGAAATACAATCTAGCGGGAGAATACGAGCAGTACTTC. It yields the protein CASSPKYNLAGEYEQYF.

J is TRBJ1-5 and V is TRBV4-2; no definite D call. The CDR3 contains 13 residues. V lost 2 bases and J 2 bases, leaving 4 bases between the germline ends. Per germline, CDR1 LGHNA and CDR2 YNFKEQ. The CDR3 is CASSQRGNQPQHF. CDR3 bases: TGTGCCAGCAGCCAACGGGGCAATCAGCCCCAGCATTTT.

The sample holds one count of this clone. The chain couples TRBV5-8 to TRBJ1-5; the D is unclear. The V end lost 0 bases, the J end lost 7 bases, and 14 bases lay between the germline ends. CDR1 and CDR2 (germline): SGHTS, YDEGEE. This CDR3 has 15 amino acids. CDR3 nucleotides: TGTGCCAGCAGCTTGGGGCAGCAGAGAGTGCAGCCCCAGCATTTT. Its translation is CASSLGQQRVQPQHF.

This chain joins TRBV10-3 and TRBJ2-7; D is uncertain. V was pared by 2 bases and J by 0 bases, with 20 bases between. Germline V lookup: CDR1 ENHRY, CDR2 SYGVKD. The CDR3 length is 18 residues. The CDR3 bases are TGTGCCATCAGTGAGCAAAGACCCGACCCACGCCCCTCCTACGAGCAGTACTTC. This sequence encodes CAISEQRPDPRPSYEQYF.

The CDR3 reads CASSLVAGGQETQYF. CDR3 in DNA: TGTGCCAGCAGCTTGGTAGCGGGGGGGCAAGAGACCCAGTACTTC. V gene TRBV5-5 combines with J gene TRBJ2-5; 11 bases line up with TRBD2. CDR1 and CDR2 from the germline V gene are SGHKS and YYEKEE (reference sequence). The CDR3 is 15 amino acids. After removal of 0 bases from V and 2 bases from J, the junction contained 0 bases not matched to a gene.

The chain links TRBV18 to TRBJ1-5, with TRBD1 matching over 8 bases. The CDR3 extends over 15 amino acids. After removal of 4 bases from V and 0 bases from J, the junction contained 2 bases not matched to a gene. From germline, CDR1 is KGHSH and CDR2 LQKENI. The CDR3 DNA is TGTGCCAGCTCACTACAGGGGGATAGCAATCAGCCCCAGCATTTT. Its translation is CASSLQGDSNQPQHF.

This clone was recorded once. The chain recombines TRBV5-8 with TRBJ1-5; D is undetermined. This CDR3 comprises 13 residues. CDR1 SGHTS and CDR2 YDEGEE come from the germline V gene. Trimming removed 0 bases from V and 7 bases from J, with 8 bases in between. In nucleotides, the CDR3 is TGTGCCAGCAGCTTGGAATCTGGGCAGCCCCAGCATTTT. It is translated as CASSLESGQPQHF.

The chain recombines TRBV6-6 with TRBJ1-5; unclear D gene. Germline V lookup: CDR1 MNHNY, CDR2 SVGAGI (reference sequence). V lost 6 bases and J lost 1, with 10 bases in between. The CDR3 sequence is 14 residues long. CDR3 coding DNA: TGTGCCAGCAGCCCCACCTTGAGCAATCAGCCCCAGCATTTT. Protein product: CASSPTLSNQPQHF.

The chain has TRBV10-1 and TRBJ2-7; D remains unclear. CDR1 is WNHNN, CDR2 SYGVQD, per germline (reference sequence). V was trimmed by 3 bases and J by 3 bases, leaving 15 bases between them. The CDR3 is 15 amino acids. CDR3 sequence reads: CASSDFGRLRYEQYF. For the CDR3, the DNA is TGCGCCAGCAGTGATTTCGGGCGACTTCGCTACGAGCAGTACTTC.

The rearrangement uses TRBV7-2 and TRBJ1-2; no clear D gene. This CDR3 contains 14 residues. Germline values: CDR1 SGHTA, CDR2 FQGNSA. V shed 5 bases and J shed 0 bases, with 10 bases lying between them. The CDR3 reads CASSPMATNYGYTF. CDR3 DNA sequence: TGTGCCAGCAGCCCTATGGCAACTAACTATGGCTACACCTTC.

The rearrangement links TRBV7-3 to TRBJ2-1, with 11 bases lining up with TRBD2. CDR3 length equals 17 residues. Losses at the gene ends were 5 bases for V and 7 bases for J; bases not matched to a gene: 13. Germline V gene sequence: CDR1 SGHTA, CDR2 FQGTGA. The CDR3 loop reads CASSLNSGRAALNEQFF. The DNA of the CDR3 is TGTGCCAGCAGCCTCAATAGCGGGAGGGCCGCGTTAAATGAGCAGTTCTTC.

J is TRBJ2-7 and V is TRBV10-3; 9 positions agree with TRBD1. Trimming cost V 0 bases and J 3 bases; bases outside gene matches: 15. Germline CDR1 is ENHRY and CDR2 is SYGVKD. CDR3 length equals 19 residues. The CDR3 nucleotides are TGTGCCATCAGTGAGTCCTCCCCCTCAGTAGACAGGGGGTTCTACGAGCAGTACTTC. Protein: CAISESSPSVDRGFYEQYF.

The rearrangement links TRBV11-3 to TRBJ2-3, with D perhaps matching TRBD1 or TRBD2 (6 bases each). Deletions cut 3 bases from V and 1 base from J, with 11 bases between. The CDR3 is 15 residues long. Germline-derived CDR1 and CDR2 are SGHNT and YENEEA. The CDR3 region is CASSLGGRRTDTQYF. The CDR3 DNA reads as TGTGCCAGCAGCTTGGGGGGCAGACGCACAGATACGCAGTATTTT.

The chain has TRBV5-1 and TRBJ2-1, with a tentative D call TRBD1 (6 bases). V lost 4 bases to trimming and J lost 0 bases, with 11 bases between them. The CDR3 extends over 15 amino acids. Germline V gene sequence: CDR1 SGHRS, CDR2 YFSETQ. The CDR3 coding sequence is TGCGCCAGCAGCATAGACAGGAGCTCCTACAATGAGCAGTTCTTC. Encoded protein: CASSIDRSSYNEQFF.

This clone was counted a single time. The CDR3 region is CASSVGGRTEAFF. The CDR3 DNA reads TGTGCCAGCAGTGTCGGGGGGCGTACTGAAGCTTTCTTT. The chain couples TRBV2 to TRBJ1-1; D may be TRBD1 (6 bases). V lost 4 bases to trimming and J lost 5 bases, with 11 bases between them. This CDR3 comprises 13 residues. Germline CDR1 reads SNHLY; CDR2 reads FYNNEI.

Here the CDR3 reads CASSGGSGTGTTF. In DNA form, the CDR3 reads TGCGCCAGCAGCGGAGGATCCGGGACAGGGACAACCTTC. The rearrangement links TRBV5-1 to TRBJ1-2, with 9 bases aligning to TRBD1. CDR3 size: 13 residues. Losses at the gene ends were 4 bases for V and 14 bases for J; bases not matched to a gene: 12. Germline assignment: CDR1 SGHRS and CDR2 YFSETQ.

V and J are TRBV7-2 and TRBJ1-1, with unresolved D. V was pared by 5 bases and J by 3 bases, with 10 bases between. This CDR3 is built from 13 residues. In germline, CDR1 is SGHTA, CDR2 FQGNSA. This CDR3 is CASSHEHDTEAFF. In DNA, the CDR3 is TGTGCCAGCAGCCACGAACATGACACTGAAGCTTTCTTT.

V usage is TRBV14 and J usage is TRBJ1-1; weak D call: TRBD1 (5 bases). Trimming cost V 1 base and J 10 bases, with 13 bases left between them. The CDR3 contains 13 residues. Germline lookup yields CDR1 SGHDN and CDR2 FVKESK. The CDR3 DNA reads TGTGCCAGCAGCCAAGCTCTCCAGGGTCGAGCTTTCTTT. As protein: CASSQALQGRAFF. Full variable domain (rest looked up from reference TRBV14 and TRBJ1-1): EAGVTQFPSHSVIEKGQTVTLRCDPISGHDNLYWYRRVMGKEIKFLLHFVKESKQDESGMPNNRFLAERTGGTYSTLKVQPAELEDSGVYFCASSQALQGRAFFGQGTRLTVV.

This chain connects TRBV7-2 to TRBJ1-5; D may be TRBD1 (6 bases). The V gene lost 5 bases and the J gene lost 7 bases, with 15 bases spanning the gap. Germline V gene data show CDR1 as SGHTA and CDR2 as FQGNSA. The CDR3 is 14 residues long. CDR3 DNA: TGTGCCAGCAGCCCCACGAGGGGGGGGCAGCCCCAGCATTTT. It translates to CASSPTRGGQPQHF.